A selection of T cell receptor beta chains follows, all from one sample in a study of beta chain features in type 1 diabetes. TCRdb's table, derived via immunoSEQ multiplex PCR, lists solely in-frame clones and lacks some. The table lists 250,000 to 350,000 clones, roughly 15% of them singletons. Sequencing used central memory CD4+ T cells from blood. The receptors here all came from a man aged 25-45 years in good health. Each CDR3 is given with its conserved first and last residue. A D gene is named only where the DNA matches it firmly. Clone size is given for some rows only: seen once, a few or many times, or a class if the clone is expanded.

V,size,J,D,CDR3,DNA
TRBV4-2,few,TRBJ2-6,NA,CASSQEGQSGANVLTF,TGTGCCAGCAGCCAAGAAGGTCAATCTGGGGCCAACGTCCTGACTTTC
TRBV2,few,TRBJ2-5,NA,CASSRYRVQETQYF,TGTGCCAGCAGTCGGTACAGAGTCCAAGAGACCCAGTACTTC
TRBV2,NA,TRBJ1-1,NA,CASSTDADTEAFF,TGTGCCAGCAGTACGGATGCGGACACTGAAGCTTTCTTT
TRBV11-2,few,TRBJ2-2,TRBD1,CASRANRDRETGELFF,TGTGCCAGCAGGGCTAACCGGGACAGGGAAACCGGGGAGCTGTTTTTT
TRBV14,many,TRBJ2-1,NA,CASSKLLNGNEQFF,TGTGCCAGCAGCAAGCTCTTAAATGGGAATGAGCAGTTCTTC
TRBV10-3,NA,TRBJ1-2,NA,CAISESSAGLYGYTF,TGTGCCATCAGTGAGTCGTCAGCAGGGTTGTATGGCTACACCTTC
TRBV23-1,NA,TRBJ1-3,NA,CASSLEGRGNTIYF,TGCGCCAGCAGTCTCGAGGGCCGAGGAAACACCATATATTTT
TRBV19,NA,TRBJ2-5,TRBD2,CASRSTSGTAAETQYF,TGTGCCAGTAGATCGACTAGCGGGACGGCCGCGGAGACCCAGTACTTC
TRBV7-8,NA,TRBJ1-4,TRBD1,CASSTPGTVNEKLFF,TGTGCCAGCAGCACTCCCGGGACAGTAAATGAAAAACTGTTTTTT
TRBV30,few,TRBJ1-1,NA,CAWSRSEATEAFF,TGTGCCTGGAGCAGGAGTGAAGCCACTGAAGCTTTCTTT
TRBV5-1,NA,TRBJ2-3,NA,CASMTGSATPTDTQYF,TGCGCCAGCATGACCGGGTCCGCGACCCCCACAGATACGCAGTATTTT
TRBV7-2,many,TRBJ2-1,TRBD2,CASSPGGASGRLSYNEQFF,TGTGCCAGCAGCCCGGGGGGGGCTAGCGGGAGGTTGTCCTACAATGAGCAGTTCTTC
TRBV5-1,few,TRBJ2-2,TRBD1,CASSGNYRDRGIGELFF,TGCGCCAGCAGCGGAAACTATCGGGACAGGGGTATAGGGGAGCTGTTTTTT
TRBV7-9,few,TRBJ2-4,NA,CASSLGDIQYF,TGTGCCAGCAGCTTAGGTGACATTCAGTACTTC
TRBV9,few,TRBJ1-2,TRBD1,CASSSAGTVGYTF,TGTGCCAGCAGCTCCGCCGGGACAGTTGGCTACACCTTC
TRBV11-1,NA,TRBJ2-5,TRBD1,CASSSRDSYQETQYF,TGTGCCAGCAGCTCGAGGGACAGCTACCAAGAGACCCAGTACTTC
TRBV2,few,TRBJ2-5,NA,CASTKAPGLGETQYF,TGTGCCAGCACTAAAGCTCCCGGCCTGGGAGAGACCCAGTACTTC
TRBV6-1,few,TRBJ1-6,NA,CASSEALRGNSPLHF,TGTGCCAGCAGTGAAGCGCTTCGGGGGAATTCACCCCTCCACTTT
TRBV10-3,NA,TRBJ1-5,NA,CAISESWGGQPQHF,TGTGCCATCAGTGAAAGTTGGGGGGGTCAGCCCCAGCATTTT
TRBV7-2,NA,TRBJ2-5,NA,CASSLAGGQETQYF,TGTGCCAGCAGCTTAGCAGGGGGGCAAGAGACCCAGTACTTC
TRBV5-5,few,TRBJ1-2,TRBD1,CASSLQGMELYGYTF,TGTGCCAGCAGTTTACAGGGGATGGAATTGTATGGCTACACCTTC
TRBV5-1,NA,TRBJ2-1,TRBD2,CASRAPSGMWNEQFF,TGCGCCAGCAGAGCCCCTAGCGGGATGTGGAATGAGCAGTTCTTC
TRBV7-2,few,TRBJ2-1,TRBD2,CASSFFGGLAGANEQFF,TGTGCCAGCAGTTTCTTCGGAGGGCTAGCGGGGGCCAATGAGCAGTTCTTC
TRBV6-1,NA,TRBJ1-5,TRBD1,CASSTDRGRRQPQHF,TGTGCCAGCAGTACGGACAGGGGGCGCCGACAGCCCCAGCATTTT
TRBV5-4,many,TRBJ2-6,NA,CASSLGGPFSGANVLTF,TGTGCCAGCAGCTTGGGGGGACCGTTCTCTGGGGCCAACGTCCTGACTTTC
TRBV7-2,NA,TRBJ2-3,NA,CASSLSAMKDTQYF,TGTGCCAGCAGCTTATCGGCGATGAAAGATACGCAGTATTTT
TRBV9,NA,TRBJ2-3,TRBD1,CASGIGTGDTQYF,TGTGCCAGCGGGATCGGGACAGGAGATACGCAGTATTTT
TRBV7-9,few,TRBJ2-4,NA,CASSPATVGAKNIQYF,TGTGCCAGCAGCCCGGCAACCGTGGGGGCCAAAAACATTCAGTACTTC
TRBV6-1,few,TRBJ1-4,NA,CASSPGRWFNEKLFF,TGTGCCAGCAGCCCCGGGAGGTGGTTTAATGAAAAACTGTTTTTT